Each of the 20 T cell receptor beta chains below was sequenced from the same sample in a study of blood T cell repertoires in COVID-19. The assay was immunoSEQ multiplex PCR, and TCRdb's table has in-frame clones only and misses some. The table records 60,000 to 85,000 clones, over 70% of them present only once. Sequencing was done on a sample of peripheral blood. These receptors were collected from a man aged 65 to 85 with acute or convalescent COVID-19.

The chain uses TRBV4-3 and TRBJ1-5; the D gene is possibly TRBD1 (6 bases). Between the trimmed V and J ends, which lost 0 bases and 5 bases, there was a span of 11 bases. The CDR3 is 15 amino acids. Looked up from germline, CDR1 is LGHNA and CDR2 is YSLEER. The CDR3 DNA is TGCGCCAGCAGCCAAGATGGACAGTCCCATCAGCCCCAGCATTTT. Translating gives CASSQDGQSHQPQHF.

This clone was observed many times. The chain links TRBV28 to TRBJ1-1; perhaps TRBD1 as D (5 bases). V lost 2 bases, J lost 4 bases, and 14 bases lay in between. The CDR3 spans 15 residues. Germline CDR1 and CDR2: MDHEN and SYDVKM. The CDR3 here is CASSLEQAVSTEAFF. The CDR3 region has the DNA TGTGCCAGCAGTTTAGAACAGGCGGTGAGCACTGAAGCTTTCTTT.

The chain recombines TRBV2 with TRBJ2-3, with D possibly being TRBD1 (6 bases). V lost 10 bases and J 3 bases, leaving 17 bases between the germline ends. The CDR3 length is 14 residues. Germline assignment: CDR1 SNHLY and CDR2 FYNNEI. CDR3 DNA sequence: TGTGCCACCCACTACAGGGCCCGTACAGATACGCAGTATTTT. Protein sequence: CATHYRARTDTQYF.

The V gene is TRBV19, the J gene TRBJ1-2; D is ambiguous. Germline CDR1 and CDR2: LNHDA and SQIVND (reference sequence). This CDR3 has 15 amino acids. The germline V and J ends were trimmed by 3 bases and 2 bases, with 13 bases remaining between them. The CDR3 sequence is CASSINPGVNYGYTF. The CDR3 DNA is TGTGCCAGTAGTATTAATCCGGGAGTGAACTATGGCTACACCTTC.

V is TRBV6-5 and J is TRBJ2-1, with D unclear. V was pared by 9 bases and J by 3 bases, with 6 bases between. CDR1 is MNHEY, CDR2 SVGAGI, per germline. This CDR3 has 11 amino acids. The CDR3 DNA reads as TGTGCCAGTTTCTTCTACAATGAGCAGTTCTTC. Residues: CASFFYNEQFF.

This clone was recorded a few times. The V and J genes are TRBV28 and TRBJ2-7; D is possibly TRBD2 (5 bases). CDR1 is MDHEN and CDR2 is SYDVKM in the germline V gene. The CDR3 has 16 amino acids. V gave up 0 bases and J gave up 6 bases, with 18 bases separating them. Written as DNA, the CDR3 is TGTGCCAGCAGTTTATGGGGAGAAGTGGGGAGTCGCGAGCAGTACTTC. It encodes CASSLWGEVGSREQYF.

The V and J genes are TRBV19 and TRBJ1-2; D unclear. Trimming cost V 3 bases and J 2 bases, with 22 bases left between them. Germline V gene lookup returns CDR1 LNHDA and CDR2 SQIVND (reference sequence). The CDR3 has 18 residues. For the CDR3, the DNA is TGTGCCAGTAGTATGATAGGGAGGGCGGGGAGTCGGAACTATGGCTACACCTTC. Residues: CASSMIGRAGSRNYGYTF.

Here the CDR3 reads CASSIDFSYGYTF. For the CDR3, the DNA is TGTGCCAGCAGTATTGACTTTTCCTATGGCTACACCTTC. The V gene is TRBV28, the J gene TRBJ1-2; D remains ambiguous. CDR1 and CDR2 (germline): MDHEN, SYDVKM. The V gene lost 5 bases and the J gene lost 4 bases, with 11 bases spanning the gap. The CDR3 length is 13 residues.

The chain has TRBV11-2 and TRBJ2-1; 7 bases match TRBD2. V trimming: 7 bases; J trimming: 7 bases; junction bases outside the gene matches: 7. There are 13 residues in the CDR3. The germline gives CDR1 SGHAT, CDR2 FQNNGV. CDR3 loop: CASMRQLANEQFF. CDR3 in DNA: TGTGCCAGCATGCGACAACTAGCGAATGAGCAGTTCTTC.

V is TRBV6-6 and J is TRBJ2-2; 11 nucleotides align to TRBD2. The CDR3 loop spans 14 amino acids. Germline V gene data show CDR1 as MNHNY and CDR2 as SVGAGI (reference sequence). The J segment lost 5 bases and the V segment lost 4 bases, leaving 0 bases of the junction unmatched. CDR3 region: CASSLAGGTGELFF. CDR3 DNA sequence: TGTGCCAGCAGTTTAGCGGGAGGGACCGGGGAGCTGTTTTTT.

The genes are TRBV19 and TRBJ2-4; 8 positions match TRBD2. Germline V gene sequence: CDR1 LNHDA, CDR2 SQIVND (reference sequence). This CDR3 spans 16 amino acids. J gave up 6 bases and V 4 bases, and 11 bases lay outside the gene matches. CDR3 loop: CASSTPHSGEGNIQYF. Written as DNA, the CDR3 is TGTGCCAGTAGTACCCCGCATAGCGGGGAGGGAAACATTCAGTACTTC.

V is TRBV27 and J is TRBJ2-7; the match to TRBD1 covers 7 bases. This CDR3 contains 14 residues. V was pared by 3 bases and J by 1 base, with 3 bases of the junction left unmatched. Germline V gene lookup returns CDR1 MNHEY and CDR2 SMNVEV (reference sequence). CDR3 nucleotides: TGTGCCAGCAGTTTCCTGGGACAGTCCTACGAGCAGTACTTC. It codes for CASSFLGQSYEQYF.

This clone was detected once. This chain connects TRBV11-3 to TRBJ2-3; D is unresolved. Between the trimmed V and J ends, which lost 3 bases and 8 bases, there was a span of 12 bases. The CDR3 sequence is 13 residues long. Germline V gene sequence: CDR1 SGHNT, CDR2 YENEEA. The CDR3 here is CASSFNEAGTQYF. The DNA for the CDR3 is TGTGCCAGCAGCTTCAATGAGGCCGGTACGCAGTATTTT.

This sequence joins TRBV7-2 and TRBJ1-5; the D gene is possibly TRBD1 (5 bases). Germline V lookup: CDR1 SGHTA, CDR2 FQGNSA. V was cut by 3 bases and J by 6 bases, with 12 bases left in between. The CDR3 sequence is 14 residues long. The CDR3 coding sequence is TGTGCCAGCAGCTTGGTAGGGGAAGGTCAGCCCCAGCATTTT. Translated: CASSLVGEGQPQHF.

V and J are TRBV5-4 and TRBJ1-5; D not resolved. The V end lost 3 bases, the J end lost 3 bases, and 7 bases lay between the germline ends. Germline assignment: CDR1 SGHNT and CDR2 YYREEE (reference sequence). This CDR3 is built from 13 residues. This CDR3 reads CASSSSLNQPQHF. In DNA form, the CDR3 reads TGTGCCAGCAGCTCCTCCCTCAATCAGCCCCAGCATTTT.

The chain has TRBV7-2 and TRBJ2-5, with 7 positions matching TRBD2. Germline values: CDR1 SGHTA, CDR2 FQGNSA. The CDR3 is 15 residues long. After removal of 5 bases from V and 5 bases from J, the junction contained 11 bases not matched to a gene. The CDR3 sequence is CASSLGGGQRETQYF. The CDR3 DNA sequence: TGTGCCAGCAGCCTCGGGGGAGGGCAGAGGGAGACCCAGTACTTC.

This clone was recorded only once. V is TRBV5-1 and J is TRBJ1-1; D gene uncertain. In germline, CDR1 is SGHRS, CDR2 YFSETQ. The CDR3 spans 13 residues. V was cut by 0 bases and J by 3 bases, with 6 bases left in between. The CDR3 DNA reads TGCGCCAGCAGCTTGGTGGCGGACACTGAAGCTTTCTTT. Translating it yields CASSLVADTEAFF.

The rearrangement joins TRBV5-1 to TRBJ2-3; TRBD2 matches at 14 bases. CDR3 length: 16 amino acids. V dropped 4 bases and J dropped 6; count of bases not matched to a gene: 7. Germline V CDR1 and CDR2: SGHRS, YFSETQ. The CDR3: CASSEGLAGVSDTQYF. The CDR3 DNA reads TGCGCCAGCAGCGAGGGACTAGCGGGAGTGTCGGATACGCAGTATTTT.

The chain links TRBV28 to TRBJ1-2; 9 nucleotides line up with TRBD1. With 5 bases clipped from V and 7 bases from J, the junction kept 2 bases outside the gene matches. Germline V CDR1 and CDR2: MDHEN, SYDVKM. The length of the CDR3 is 12 residues. CDR3 region: CASSGQGFGYTF. The CDR3 bases are TGTGCCAGCAGTGGACAGGGGTTTGGCTACACCTTC.

As DNA, the CDR3 is TGTGCCAGCAGTCAGTGGAATCAGCCCCAGCATTTT. Translating gives CASSQWNQPQHF. V usage is TRBV6-2 or TRBV6-3 and J usage is TRBJ1-5; D not resolved. V lost 5 bases to trimming and J lost 4 bases, with 6 bases between them. Germline-derived CDR1 and CDR2 are MNHEY and SVGEGT. This CDR3 region has 12 residues.